This T cell receptor beta chain originates from a study of shared clonotypes between healthy human individuals. About this clone: As yet, its antigen is unknown.

Study-level results: Naive CD4 clonotypes overlapped across a few donors at around 4.8%. The four-donor shared clonotypes exceeded non-shared clonotypes in generation probability, with non-shared ones scoring lower. It was only blood that was sampled, and tissue repertoires likely differ.

In the sorted-subset replicate PCRs, approximately 200 ng DNA, 29,000 or so T cell genomes, was used. Here immunoSEQ multiplex PCR was the method, and the copy in TCRdb shows in-frame clones only, minus some. The sample holds over a million clones, approximately 96% seen once. Germline CDR1 SGHRS, CDR2 YFSETQ. V lost 3 bases to trimming and J lost 2 bases; unmatched junction nucleotides: 8. The CDR3 has 15 residues. The V call is TRBV5-1, the J call TRBJ2-7; 7 bases map to TRBD1. The sequencing sample was made of naive CD4+ T cells sorted from blood. Subset given: CD45RA+ positively selected. The TCR sequence derives from a man aged 25 to 40 in good health. Here the CDR3 reads CASSSGQTKTYEQYF. The CDR3 bases are TGCGCCAGCAGCTCGGGACAGACAAAGACCTACGAGCAGTACTTC.